The 18 T cell receptor beta chains in this list originate from one sample, sequenced in a study of a mutant IDH1 vaccine in newly diagnosed glioma. No cognate antigen is known for these TCRs. Time point denoted: week 5, during vaccination. A single vaccine dose contained 300 ug of mutant IDH1 20-mer peptide, and topical imiquimod was used with it. Measured with immunoSEQ multiplex PCR; TCRdb has only the in-frame clones, and not every one. The sample holds around 40,000 clones; around 85% are singletons and the top ten take around 1.7%. The sequencing here drew on PBMCs, taken from a glioma patient whose treatment included an IDH1 peptide vaccine. The origin of the receptors is a man aged 40-50 years with glioma.

This chain joins TRBV5-4 and TRBJ2-7, with D maybe TRBD2 (6 bases). The CDR3 runs 13 residues. V lost 5 bases to trimming and J lost 2 bases, with 11 bases between them. Per germline, CDR1 SGHNT and CDR2 YYREEE (reference sequence). The CDR3 protein is CASSRDSAYEQYF. The DNA of the CDR3 is TGTGCCAGCAGTCGGGACTCCGCCTACGAGCAGTACTTC.

The genes are TRBV7-3 and TRBJ2-2; D is ambiguous. The CDR3 is 13 residues long. Germline V lookup: CDR1 SGHTA, CDR2 FQGTGA. V dropped 3 bases and J dropped 1 base, with 3 bases sitting between them. CDR3 in amino acids: CASSFRNTGELFF. DNA for the CDR3: TGTGCCAGCAGCTTCAGGAACACCGGGGAGCTGTTTTTT.

V and J are TRBV7-9 and TRBJ1-1; D call uncertain. Trimming stripped 3 bases from V and 2 bases from J, with 25 bases between. This CDR3 has 19 amino acids. Germline V gives CDR1 SEHNR, CDR2 FQNEAQ (reference sequence). CDR3 sequence: CASSFPREKSIARNTEAFF. The CDR3 DNA sequence: TGTGCCAGCAGCTTTCCCCGAGAAAAAAGCATAGCCCGAAACACTGAAGCTTTCTTT.

This chain joins TRBV6-6 and TRBJ2-7; 10 bases fit TRBD1. The CDR3 loop spans 14 amino acids. V lost 4 bases to trimming and J lost 4 bases; unmatched junction nucleotides: 4. Looked up from germline, CDR1 is MNHNY and CDR2 is SVGAGI (reference sequence). DNA for the CDR3: TGTGCCAGCAGTTTTCGGACAGGGGGGTACGAGCAGTACTTC. Translating gives CASSFRTGGYEQYF.

This chain links TRBV7-3 with TRBJ2-2; a possible D gene is TRBD2 (5 bases). Germline V gene data show CDR1 as SGHTA and CDR2 as FQGTGA. V dropped 7 bases and J dropped 7 bases, with 16 bases sitting between them. CDR3 length equals 14 residues. The CDR3 loop reads CASNPGFGGGELFF. DNA for the CDR3: TGTGCCAGCAACCCGGGGTTTGGAGGCGGGGAGCTGTTTTTT.

The chain is built from TRBV6-1 and TRBJ2-7; D is unresolved. The CDR3 is 12 residues long. Germline CDR1 and CDR2: MNHNS and SASEGT. V was cut by 2 bases and J by 3 bases, with 5 bases left in between. CDR3: CASSEFLYEQYF. The CDR3 nucleotides read TGTGCCAGCAGTGAATTTCTCTACGAGCAGTACTTC.

The chain combines TRBV27 with TRBJ2-7; D is possibly TRBD1 or TRBD2 (5 bases each). Germline assignment: CDR1 MNHEY and CDR2 SMNVEV (reference sequence). CDR3 length: 15 amino acids. V was trimmed by 7 bases and J by 2 bases, leaving 18 bases between them. CDR3 coding DNA: TGTGCCAGCAAAAAATCCTTCGGGACCGCCTACGAGCAGTACTTC. Residues: CASKKSFGTAYEQYF.

This clone has more than one count but fewer than ten. The rearrangement links TRBV19 to TRBJ2-2; 8 bases are a match to TRBD2. This CDR3 has 14 residues. With V trimmed by 7 bases and J by 4 bases, 5 bases remained unmatched. Germline CDR1 is LNHDA and CDR2 is SQIVND (reference sequence). This chain's CDR3 is CASTGRVLTGELFF. The CDR3 bases are TGTGCCAGTACCGGGAGGGTCCTCACCGGGGAGCTGTTTTTT.

This clone was detected once. The CDR3 region has the DNA TGTGCCAGCAGCTTAGCTAGTTCGTCCTACGAGCAGTACTTC. Amino acids: CASSLASSSYEQYF. The V call is TRBV5-6, the J call TRBJ2-7; D is unclear. V was clipped by 2 bases and J by 1 base, with 10 bases between them. Germline V gives CDR1 SGHDT, CDR2 YYEEEE. The CDR3 totals 14 residues.

This rearrangement joins TRBV4-1 to TRBJ2-7; D is uncertain. V was shortened by 0 bases and J by 3 bases, with 9 bases between the two germline ends. The CDR3 consists of 14 residues. Germline-derived CDR1 and CDR2 are MGHRA and YSYEKL. CDR3 protein: CASSQDLAYYEQYF. As DNA, the CDR3 is TGCGCCAGCAGCCAAGATTTAGCTTACTACGAGCAGTACTTC.

The V and J genes are TRBV20-1 and TRBJ2-5; the D is unclear. CDR3 length equals 11 residues. Germline CDR1 is DFQATT and CDR2 is SNEGSKA (reference sequence). The V end was cut by 3 bases, the J end by 6 bases, with 8 bases between. The CDR3 sequence: CSASPPKTQYF. The CDR3 DNA follows: TGCAGTGCTAGTCCCCCGAAGACCCAGTACTTC.

J is TRBJ2-7 and V is TRBV11-2; D possibly corresponds to TRBD2 (6 bases). V was shortened by 3 bases and J by 6 bases, with 18 bases between the two germline ends. CDR3 length: 15 residues. Germline lookup yields CDR1 SGHAT and CDR2 FQNNGV. The CDR3 region has the DNA TGTGCCAGCAGCTTGGCGGGGTTCGCATCGGCCGAGCAGTACTTC. This translates into CASSLAGFASAEQYF. Full variable domain (missing parts from reference TRBV11-2 and TRBJ2-7): EAGVAQSPRYKIIEKRQSVAFWCNPISGHATLYWYQQILGQGPKLLIQFQNNGVVDDSQLPKDRFSAERLKGVDSTLKIQPAKLEDSAVYLCASSLAGFASAEQYFGPGTRLTVT.

V and J are TRBV7-8 and TRBJ2-7; 10 bases are shared with TRBD2. CDR1 is SGHVS and CDR2 is FQNEAQ in the germline V gene. V trimming: 3 bases; J trimming: 3 bases; junction bases outside the gene matches: 11. The CDR3 is 17 residues long. This CDR3 reads CASSFTTSGITYYEQYF. In nucleotides, the CDR3 is TGTGCCAGCAGCTTTACAACTAGCGGGATAACGTACTACGAGCAGTACTTC.

The V and J genes are TRBV2 and TRBJ2-3; D may be TRBD1 (6 bases). The germline V and J ends were trimmed by 6 bases and 5 bases, with 15 bases remaining between them. The CDR3 totals 14 residues. CDR1 and CDR2 (germline): SNHLY, FYNNEI. CDR3 in amino acids: CASSPGTRGDTQYF. The CDR3 coding sequence is TGTGCCAGCAGCCCCGGGACCAGGGGAGATACGCAGTATTTT.

This clone occurred a few times. This chain connects TRBV12-5 to TRBJ1-5, with D unclear. The CDR3 covers 14 residues. Germline loops: CDR1 LGHNT, CDR2 FRNRAP. V shed 4 bases and J shed 4 bases, with 11 bases lying between them. The CDR3 sequence: CASGWARGNQPQHF. The CDR3 nucleotides read TGTGCTAGTGGTTGGGCTCGAGGAAATCAGCCCCAGCATTTT. The whole variable domain, filled in from reference TRBV12-5 and TRBJ1-5, reads DARVTQTPRHKVTEMGQEVTMRCQPILGHNTVFWYRQTMMQGLELLAYFRNRAPLDDSGMPKDRFSAEMPDATLATLKIQPSEPRDSAVYFCASGWARGNQPQHFGDGTRLSIL.

This CDR3 is CASRNRDRGHNEQFF. In nucleotides, the CDR3 is TGCGCCAGCAGGAATAGGGACAGGGGCCACAATGAGCAGTTCTTC. The rearrangement uses TRBV10-2 and TRBJ2-1; TRBD1 matches 10 bases. V lost 6 bases and J lost 5; bases outside the gene matches: 7. Looked up from germline, CDR1 is WSHSY and CDR2 is SAAADI. The CDR3 contains 15 residues.

CDR3 nucleotides: TGTGCCAGCTCCATAAGAAGACAGGGGTCCGAGGGGGATACGCAGTATTTT. Protein: CASSIRRQGSEGDTQYF. This chain joins TRBV18 and TRBJ2-3, with 8 bases fitting TRBD1. This CDR3 comprises 17 residues. The germline CDR1 and CDR2 sequences are KGHSH and LQKENI. The ends lost 6 bases at V and 6 bases at J; junction bases unmatched: 17.

V and J are TRBV20-1 and TRBJ2-5; 8 nucleotides agree with TRBD2. Trimming took 1 base from V and 13 from J; bases not matched to a gene: 5. From germline, CDR1 is DFQATT and CDR2 SNEGSKA (reference sequence). The CDR3 is 11 amino acids. CDR3 residues: CSARGTSSRYF. The CDR3 nucleotides are TGCAGTGCTAGAGGGACTAGCTCGCGGTACTTC.